The next 20 T cell receptor beta chains were all read from a single sample in a study of blood T cell repertoires in COVID-19. Assay: immunoSEQ multiplex PCR; the TCRdb copy retains only in-frame clones and omits some. In the table there are 150,000 to 200,000 clones, more than 70% of which are singletons. Sequencing was done on a sample of PBMCs or T cells enriched from blood (not recorded which). The receptors originated from a young woman who had recovered from COVID-19.

The chain couples TRBV4-1 to TRBJ2-7, with D unclear. The germline V and J ends were trimmed by 1 base and 5 bases, with 9 bases remaining between them. The CDR3 covers 13 residues. The germline V gene has CDR1 MGHRA and CDR2 YSYEKL. CDR3 loop: CASSQVLPHEQYF. CDR3 coding DNA: TGCGCCAGCAGCCAAGTCCTTCCCCACGAGCAGTACTTC.

The chain recombines TRBV12-3 or TRBV12-4 with TRBJ1-3; 7 bases agree with TRBD1. The CDR3 has 13 amino acids. The junction had 6 bases not matched to a gene; V was cut back by 6 bases and J by 7 bases. The CDR3 sequence: CASRLTQGNTIYF. The DNA of the CDR3 is TGTGCCAGCAGGCTAACACAGGGGAACACCATATATTTT.

The rearrangement uses TRBV28 and TRBJ1-1; 7 bases fit TRBD1. This CDR3 contains 16 residues. The J segment lost 0 bases and the V segment lost 6 bases, leaving 10 bases of the junction unmatched. Germline V gene data show CDR1 as MDHEN and CDR2 as SYDVKM. Here the CDR3 reads CASSTEGGALNTEAFF. The CDR3 DNA is TGTGCCAGCAGCACCGAAGGGGGCGCTTTGAACACTGAAGCTTTCTTT.

The chain employs TRBV7-9 and TRBJ2-7; D unclear. This CDR3 is 14 amino acids long. Germline CDR1 reads SEHNR; CDR2 reads FQNEAQ (reference sequence). With 1 base removed from V and 3 bases from J, the gap between germline ends came to 10 bases. The DNA of the CDR3 is TGTGCCAGCAGCTTAGACAGTAAATTCTACGAGCAGTACTTC. It is translated as CASSLDSKFYEQYF.

The chain carries TRBV5-1 and TRBJ2-1; 11 bases agree with TRBD1. The germline CDR1 and CDR2 sequences are SGHRS and YFSETQ. V lost 4 bases to trimming and J lost 6 bases; unmatched junction nucleotides: 12. This CDR3 is 17 amino acids long. CDR3 amino acids: CASSPTTGQGVFNEQFF. The DNA for the CDR3 is TGCGCCAGCAGCCCCACAACGGGACAGGGGGTTTTCAATGAGCAGTTCTTC.

This clone was recorded a few times. The chain uses TRBV15 and TRBJ2-3, with 10 bases fitting TRBD2. From germline, CDR1 is LNHNV and CDR2 YYDKDF (reference sequence). The V segment lost 3 bases and the J segment 6 bases; nucleotides outside the gene matches: 6. This CDR3 has 15 amino acids. In DNA, the CDR3 is TGTGCCACCAGCAGCCAAGCGGGGGGGCCCGATACGCAGTATTTT. Its translation: CATSSQAGGPDTQYF.

The chain carries TRBV6-4 and TRBJ1-1; no reliable D call. The V end was cut by 0 bases, the J end by 1 base, with 9 bases between. The CDR3 loop spans 15 amino acids. Per germline, CDR1 MRHNA and CDR2 SNTAGT. The CDR3 DNA follows: TGTGCCAGCAGTGACTCGTCGGCAGGGAACACTGAAGCTTTCTTT. Its protein product is CASSDSSAGNTEAFF.

The rearrangement uses TRBV13 and TRBJ1-2, with 7 nucleotides matching TRBD1. The CDR3 is 14 amino acids. The V segment lost 2 bases and the J segment 4 bases; nucleotides outside the gene matches: 4. Looked up from germline, CDR1 is PRHDT and CDR2 is FYEKMQ (reference sequence). CDR3 sequence reads: CASSLNRGVYGYTF. The CDR3, as DNA: TGTGCCAGCAGCTTAAACAGGGGTGTCTATGGCTACACCTTC. Supplemented by reference TRBV13 and TRBJ1-2, the full variable domain reads AAGVIQSPRHLIKEKRETATLKCYPIPRHDTVYWYQQGPGQDPQFLISFYEKMQSDKGSIPDRFSAQQFSDYHSELNMSSLELGDSALYFCASSLNRGVYGYTFGSGTRLTVV.

In its sample, this clone was seen once. The J gene is TRBJ1-1, the V gene TRBV2; possibly TRBD1 for D (5 bases). Trimming left V 2 bases short and J 5 bases short, with 15 bases between. Germline CDR1 and CDR2: SNHLY and FYNNEI. The CDR3 has 15 residues. The CDR3 sequence is CASSERIRQGTEAFF. The CDR3 coding sequence is TGTGCCAGCAGTGAAAGAATTAGGCAGGGTACTGAAGCTTTCTTT.

This chain links TRBV2 with TRBJ1-2, with TRBD1 as a possible D gene (5 bases). CDR1 is SNHLY and CDR2 is FYNNEI in the germline V gene. The length of the CDR3 is 14 residues. Trimming cost V 7 bases and J 5 bases, with 17 bases left between them. CDR3 loop: CASTGVRTKYGYTF. CDR3 sequence (DNA): TGTGCCAGCACGGGGGTACGGACGAAATATGGCTACACCTTC.

This clone has just one count. The genes are TRBV6-1 and TRBJ1-1; 7 bases agree with TRBD1. The CDR3 is 18 amino acids. The J segment lost 2 bases and the V segment lost 4 bases, leaving 16 bases of the junction unmatched. CDR1 and CDR2 (germline): MNHNS, SASEGT. CDR3: CASSGRQGVGLRNTEAFF. CDR3 nucleotide sequence: TGTGCCAGCAGTGGTCGACAGGGAGTGGGTTTACGTAACACTGAAGCTTTCTTT.

For the CDR3, the DNA is TGTGCCAGCAGTTCGCTAGCGGGGTCGGATGAGCAGTTCTTC. It yields the protein CASSSLAGSDEQFF. V is TRBV27 and J is TRBJ2-1; TRBD2 agrees at 9 bases. V lost 4 bases, J lost 8 bases, and 6 bases stayed unmatched. There are 14 residues in the CDR3. CDR1 and CDR2 (germline): MNHEY, SMNVEV (reference sequence).

The chain has TRBV30 and TRBJ2-2; 8 bases fit TRBD2. The V and J ends lost 4 bases and 7 bases, in that order; junction bases with no gene match: 8. The germline gives CDR1 GTSNPN, CDR2 SVGIG (reference sequence). The CDR3 sequence is 14 residues long. The CDR3 bases are TGTGCCTGGATCCCCAGCGGGGGTAACGGGGAGCTGTTTTTT. Amino acid sequence: CAWIPSGGNGELFF. Using reference TRBV30 and TRBJ2-2 for the parts outside the CDR3, the full variable domain is SQTIHQWPATLVQPVGSPLSLECTVEGTSNPNLYWYRQAAGRGLQLLFYSVGIGQISSEVPQNLSASRPQDRQFILSSKKLLLSDSGFYLCAWIPSGGNGELFFGEGSRLTVL.

This clone was observed once. The V call is TRBV4-1, the J call TRBJ1-2; 7 bases match TRBD1. Trimming cost V 5 bases and J 1 base; bases outside gene matches: 10. Germline V gene data show CDR1 as MGHRA and CDR2 as YSYEKL. The CDR3 length is 16 residues. In DNA, the CDR3 is TGCGCCAGCAGCTCCGGAAGGGGGCGCGGTAACTATGGCTACACCTTC. Its translation is CASSSGRGRGNYGYTF.

The chain employs TRBV6-2 or TRBV6-3 and TRBJ2-3; tentatively, D is TRBD2 (6 bases). In germline, CDR1 is MNHEY, CDR2 SVGEGT. The CDR3 totals 13 residues. Trimming left V 5 bases short and J 6 bases short, with 12 bases between. The CDR3 nucleotides are TGTGCCAGCAGTCCCGGGACTCGTGATACGCAGTATTTT. Translated: CASSPGTRDTQYF.

This sequence joins TRBV5-1 and TRBJ1-2; D perhaps matches TRBD1 (5 bases). The CDR3 consists of 13 residues. CDR1 and CDR2 from the germline V gene are SGHRS and YFSETQ. Trimming took 0 bases from V and 7 from J, leaving 10 bases between them. The CDR3 protein is CASSLEGLGGYTF. The CDR3 DNA reads TGCGCCAGCAGCTTGGAGGGGCTTGGTGGCTACACCTTC.

The chain couples TRBV19 to TRBJ2-2; no firm D call. Germline assignment: CDR1 LNHDA and CDR2 SQIVND (reference sequence). V was clipped by 0 bases and J by 6 bases, with 11 bases between them. The CDR3 length is 15 residues. CDR3 DNA sequence: TGTGCCAGTAGTATAGACTCGTGGAGCCCCGGGGAGCTGTTTTTT. Translation gives CASSIDSWSPGELFF.

This chain links TRBV14 with TRBJ2-2; 12 nucleotides match TRBD1. The CDR3 extends over 18 amino acids. J lost 4 bases, V lost 0 bases, and 6 bases had no gene match. Germline lookup yields CDR1 SGHDN and CDR2 FVKESK. This CDR3 is CASSQEPGQGAFTGELFF. In DNA, the CDR3 is TGTGCCAGCAGCCAAGAACCGGGACAGGGGGCGTTCACCGGGGAGCTGTTTTTT.

CDR3 residues: CAISDEGRGAEAFF. The CDR3 nucleotides read TGTGCCATCAGTGACGAAGGGCGCGGGGCTGAAGCTTTCTTT. The rearrangement uses TRBV10-3 and TRBJ1-1; the D is unclear. The CDR3 sequence is 14 residues long. V gave up 3 bases and J gave up 6 bases, with 14 bases separating them. Germline CDR1 and CDR2: ENHRY and SYGVKD.

The J gene is TRBJ2-7, the V gene TRBV4-2; 7 positions match TRBD1. The ends lost 2 bases at V and 4 bases at J; junction bases unmatched: 8. Per the germline V gene, CDR1 is LGHNA and CDR2 is YNFKEQ. There are 15 residues in the CDR3. The CDR3, as DNA: TGTGCCAGCAGCCAATCGCCGGGACAGCAATACGAGCAGTACTTC. Translated: CASSQSPGQQYEQYF.